This TCR beta chain was recorded in a study of beta chain features in type 1 diabetes. The entirety of the isolated RNA underwent reverse transcription, so expressed TCRB transcripts were sequenced. The repertoire was sequenced with immunoSEQ multiplex PCR; TCRdb's copy has only in-frame clones and lacks some. The top ten clones hold more than 0.6% of a sample with about 40,000 clones, around 48% of them seen once. Germline V CDR1 and CDR2: MGHRA, YSYEKL. Trimming removed 4 bases at V and 3 bases at J, with 12 bases between. The CDR3 contains 14 residues. The clonotype originates from a woman between 18 and 29 years old in good health. The chain couples TRBV4-1 to TRBJ1-1, with D possibly matching TRBD1 (6 bases). Sequenced material: central memory CD4+ T cells from blood. The CDR3 DNA sequence: TGCGCCAGCAGCCGAGCACAGGGTTACACTGAAGCTTTCTTT. Translation: CASSRAQGYTEAFF.